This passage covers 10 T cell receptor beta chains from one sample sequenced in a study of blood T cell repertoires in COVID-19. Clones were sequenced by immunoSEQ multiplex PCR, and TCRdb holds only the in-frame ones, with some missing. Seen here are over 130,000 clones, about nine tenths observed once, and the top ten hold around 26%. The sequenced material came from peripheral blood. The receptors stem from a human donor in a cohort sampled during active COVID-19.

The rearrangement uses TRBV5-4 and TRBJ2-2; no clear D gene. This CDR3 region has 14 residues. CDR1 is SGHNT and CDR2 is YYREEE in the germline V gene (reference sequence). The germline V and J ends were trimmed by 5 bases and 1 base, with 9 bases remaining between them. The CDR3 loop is CASRVTRNTGELFF. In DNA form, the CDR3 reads TGTGCCAGCAGGGTGACTCGGAACACCGGGGAGCTGTTTTTT.

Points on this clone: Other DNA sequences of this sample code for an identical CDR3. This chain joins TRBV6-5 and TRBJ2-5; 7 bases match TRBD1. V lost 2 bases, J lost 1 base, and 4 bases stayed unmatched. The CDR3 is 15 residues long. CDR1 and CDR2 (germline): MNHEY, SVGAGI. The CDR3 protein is CASSYTGQPQETQYF. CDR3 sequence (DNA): TGTGCCAGCAGTTACACGGGACAGCCCCAAGAGACCCAGTACTTC.

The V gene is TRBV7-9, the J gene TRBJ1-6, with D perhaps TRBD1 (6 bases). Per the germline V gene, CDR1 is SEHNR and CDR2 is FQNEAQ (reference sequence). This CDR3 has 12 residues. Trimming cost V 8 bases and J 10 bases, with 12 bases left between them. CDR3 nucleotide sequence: TGTGCCAGCCAAGGGGGATTCTCACCCCTCCACTTT. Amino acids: CASQGGFSPLHF.

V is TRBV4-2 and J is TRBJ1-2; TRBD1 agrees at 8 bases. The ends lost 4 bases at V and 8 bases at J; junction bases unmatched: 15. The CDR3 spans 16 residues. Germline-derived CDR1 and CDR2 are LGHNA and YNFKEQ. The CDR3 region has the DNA TGTGCCAGCAGCCCCTCCGGACAGGGCGAACCCCGAGGCTACACCTTC. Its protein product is CASSPSGQGEPRGYTF.

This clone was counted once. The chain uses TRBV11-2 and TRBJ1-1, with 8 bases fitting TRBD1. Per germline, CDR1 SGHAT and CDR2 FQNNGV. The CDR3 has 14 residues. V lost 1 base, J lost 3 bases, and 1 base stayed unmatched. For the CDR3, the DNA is TGTGCCAGCAGCTTAGGGGACAGGCACACTGAAGCTTTCTTT. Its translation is CASSLGDRHTEAFF.

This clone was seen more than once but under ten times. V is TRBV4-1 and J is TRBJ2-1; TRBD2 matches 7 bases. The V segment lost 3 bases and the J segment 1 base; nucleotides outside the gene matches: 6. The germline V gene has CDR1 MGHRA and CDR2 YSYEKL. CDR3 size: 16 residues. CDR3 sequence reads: CASSQTTGGSYNEQFF. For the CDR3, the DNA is TGCGCCAGCAGCCAGACTACGGGGGGATCCTACAATGAGCAGTTCTTC.

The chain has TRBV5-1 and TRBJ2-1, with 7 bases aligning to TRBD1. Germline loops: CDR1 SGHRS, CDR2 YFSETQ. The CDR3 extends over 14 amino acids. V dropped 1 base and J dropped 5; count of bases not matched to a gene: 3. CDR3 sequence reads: CASSLRGRDNEQFF. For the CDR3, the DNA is TGCGCCAGCAGCTTGAGGGGGCGGGACAATGAGCAGTTCTTC.

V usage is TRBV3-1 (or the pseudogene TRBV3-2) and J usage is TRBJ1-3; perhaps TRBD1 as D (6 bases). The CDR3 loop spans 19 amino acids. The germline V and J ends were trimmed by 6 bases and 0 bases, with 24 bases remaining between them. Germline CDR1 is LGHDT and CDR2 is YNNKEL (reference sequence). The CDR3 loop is CASSPRTALRFNSGNTIYF. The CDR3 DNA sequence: TGTGCCAGCAGTCCGAGGACAGCCTTGAGGTTTAACTCTGGAAACACCATATATTTT.

CDR3 in amino acids: CASREGQNKETQYF. CDR3 coding DNA: TGTGCCAGCAGAGAGGGACAGAATAAAGAGACCCAGTACTTC. This rearrangement joins TRBV6-6 to TRBJ2-5; 7 bases are a match to TRBD1. This CDR3 is built from 14 residues. The germline V gene has CDR1 MNHNY and CDR2 SVGAGI (reference sequence). Trimming at V came to 6 bases and at J to 3 bases, leaving 7 bases not matched to a gene.

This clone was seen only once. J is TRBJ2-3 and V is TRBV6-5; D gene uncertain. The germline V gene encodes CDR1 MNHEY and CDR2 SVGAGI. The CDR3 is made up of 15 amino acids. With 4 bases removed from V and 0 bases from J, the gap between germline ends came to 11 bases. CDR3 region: CASSSPTTSTDTQYF. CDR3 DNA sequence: TGTGCCAGCAGTTCACCGACAACTAGCACAGATACGCAGTATTTT.